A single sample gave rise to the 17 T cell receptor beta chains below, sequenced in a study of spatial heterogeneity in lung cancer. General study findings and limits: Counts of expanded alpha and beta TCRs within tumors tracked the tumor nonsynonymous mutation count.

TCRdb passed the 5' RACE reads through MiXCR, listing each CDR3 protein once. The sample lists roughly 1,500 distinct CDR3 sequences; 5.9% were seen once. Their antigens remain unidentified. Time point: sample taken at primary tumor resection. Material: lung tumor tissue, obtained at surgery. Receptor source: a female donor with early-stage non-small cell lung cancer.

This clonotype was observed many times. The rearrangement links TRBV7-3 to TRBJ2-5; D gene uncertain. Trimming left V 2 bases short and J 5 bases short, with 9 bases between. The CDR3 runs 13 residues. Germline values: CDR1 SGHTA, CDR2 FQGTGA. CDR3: CASSLDLGETQYF. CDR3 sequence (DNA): TGTGCCAGCAGCTTAGATCTTGGCGAGACCCAGTACTTC. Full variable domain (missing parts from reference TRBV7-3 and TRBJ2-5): GAGVSQTPSNKVTEKGKYVELRCDPISGHTALYWYRQSLGQGPEFLIYFQGTGAADDSGLPNDRFFAVRPEGSVSTLKIQRTERGDSAVYLCASSLDLGETQYFGPGTRLLVL.

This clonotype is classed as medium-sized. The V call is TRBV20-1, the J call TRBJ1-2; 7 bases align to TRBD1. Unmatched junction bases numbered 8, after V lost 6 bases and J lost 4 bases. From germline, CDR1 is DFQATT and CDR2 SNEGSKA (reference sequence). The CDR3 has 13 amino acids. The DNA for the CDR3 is TGCAGTGCCACAAACAGGGGTGGCTATGGCTACACCTTC. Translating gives CSATNRGGYGYTF.

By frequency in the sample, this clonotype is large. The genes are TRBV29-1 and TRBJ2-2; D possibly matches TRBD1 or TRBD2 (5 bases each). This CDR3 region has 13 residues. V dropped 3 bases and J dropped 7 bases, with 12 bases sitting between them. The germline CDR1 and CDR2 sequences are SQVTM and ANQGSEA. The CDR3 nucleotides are TGCAGCGTTGACCCGGGGCATCACGGGGAGCTGTTTTTT. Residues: CSVDPGHHGELFF.

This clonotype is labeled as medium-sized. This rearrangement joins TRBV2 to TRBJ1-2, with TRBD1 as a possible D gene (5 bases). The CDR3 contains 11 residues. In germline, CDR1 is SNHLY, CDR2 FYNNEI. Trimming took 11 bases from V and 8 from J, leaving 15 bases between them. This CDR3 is CASRVPTGYTF. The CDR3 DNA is TGTGCCTCCAGGGTTCCTACGGGCTACACCTTC.

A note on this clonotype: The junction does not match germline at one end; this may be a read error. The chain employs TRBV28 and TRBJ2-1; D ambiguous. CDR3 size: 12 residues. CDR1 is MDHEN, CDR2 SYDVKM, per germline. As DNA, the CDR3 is TGTGCCAGCAGTTACGGTTGCAATGGGCAGTTCTTC. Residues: CASSYGCNGQFF.

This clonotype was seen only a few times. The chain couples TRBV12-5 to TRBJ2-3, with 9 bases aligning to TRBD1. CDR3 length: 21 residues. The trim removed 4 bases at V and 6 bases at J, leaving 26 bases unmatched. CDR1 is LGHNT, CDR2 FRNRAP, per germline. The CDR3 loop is CASGSPPPAGTGYVAEDTQYF. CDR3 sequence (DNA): TGTGCTAGTGGTTCCCCCCCGCCAGCCGGGACAGGGTATGTGGCGGAGGATACGCAGTATTTT.

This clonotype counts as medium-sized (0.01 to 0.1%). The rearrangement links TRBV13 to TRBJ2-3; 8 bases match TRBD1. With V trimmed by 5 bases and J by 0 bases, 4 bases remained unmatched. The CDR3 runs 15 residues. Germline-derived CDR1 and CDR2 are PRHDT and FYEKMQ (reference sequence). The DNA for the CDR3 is TGTGCCAGCAGCCCCGGACAGGGTAGCACAGATACGCAGTATTTT. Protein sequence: CASSPGQGSTDTQYF.

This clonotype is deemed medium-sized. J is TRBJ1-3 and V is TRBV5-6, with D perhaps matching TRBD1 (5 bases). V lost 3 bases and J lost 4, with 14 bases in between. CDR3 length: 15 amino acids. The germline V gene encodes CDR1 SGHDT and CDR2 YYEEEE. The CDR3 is CASSWAPGEGNTIYF. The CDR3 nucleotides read TGTGCCAGCAGCTGGGCCCCGGGGGAAGGAAACACCATATATTTT. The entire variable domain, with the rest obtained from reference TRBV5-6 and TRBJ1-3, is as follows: DAGVTQSPTHLIKTRGQQVTLRCSPKSGHDTVSWYQQALGQGPQFIFQYYEEEERQRGNFPDRFSGHQFPNYSSELNVNALLLGDSALYLCASSWAPGEGNTIYFGEGSWLTVV.

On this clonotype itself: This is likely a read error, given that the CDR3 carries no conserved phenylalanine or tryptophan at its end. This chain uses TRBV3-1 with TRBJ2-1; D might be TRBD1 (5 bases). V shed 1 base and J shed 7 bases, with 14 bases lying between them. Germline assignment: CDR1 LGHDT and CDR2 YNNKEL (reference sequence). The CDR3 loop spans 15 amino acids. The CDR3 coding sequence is TGTGCCAGCAGCCAAGGGACATTCACAAGAAATGAGCAGTTCTCC. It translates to CASSQGTFTRNEQFS.

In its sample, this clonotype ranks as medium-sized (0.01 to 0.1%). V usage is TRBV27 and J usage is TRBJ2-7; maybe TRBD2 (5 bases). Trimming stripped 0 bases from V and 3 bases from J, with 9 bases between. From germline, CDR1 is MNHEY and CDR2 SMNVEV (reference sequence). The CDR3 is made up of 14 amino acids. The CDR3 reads CASSLSAAGYEQYF. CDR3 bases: TGTGCCAGCAGTTTATCGGCGGCGGGCTACGAGCAGTACTTC.

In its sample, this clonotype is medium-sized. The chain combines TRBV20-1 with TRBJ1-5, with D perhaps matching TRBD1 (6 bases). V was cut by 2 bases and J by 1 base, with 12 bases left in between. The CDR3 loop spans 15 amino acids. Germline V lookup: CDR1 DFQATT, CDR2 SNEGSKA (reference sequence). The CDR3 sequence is CSARLHRESNQPQHF. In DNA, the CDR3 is TGCAGTGCTAGACTTCACAGGGAGAGCAATCAGCCCCAGCATTTT.

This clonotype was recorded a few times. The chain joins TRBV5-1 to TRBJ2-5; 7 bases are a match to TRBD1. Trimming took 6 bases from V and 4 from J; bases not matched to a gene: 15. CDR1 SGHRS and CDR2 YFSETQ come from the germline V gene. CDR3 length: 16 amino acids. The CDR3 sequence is CASNTGTARIIETQYF. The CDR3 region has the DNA TGCGCCAGCAATACCGGGACAGCACGAATTATAGAGACCCAGTACTTC. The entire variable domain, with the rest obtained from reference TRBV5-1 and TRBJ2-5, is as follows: KAGVTQTPRYLIKTRGQQVTLSCSPISGHRSVSWYQQTPGQGLQFLFEYFSETQRNKGNFPGRFSGRQFSNSRSEMNVSTLELGDSALYLCASNTGTARIIETQYFGPGTRLLVL.

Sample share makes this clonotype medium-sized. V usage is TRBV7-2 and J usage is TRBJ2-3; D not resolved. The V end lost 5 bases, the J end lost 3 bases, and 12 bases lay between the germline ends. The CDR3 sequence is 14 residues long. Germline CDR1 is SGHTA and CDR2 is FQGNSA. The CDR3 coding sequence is TGTGCCAGCAGCCCGGCCCCCAGGACAGATACGCAGTATTTT. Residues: CASSPAPRTDTQYF.

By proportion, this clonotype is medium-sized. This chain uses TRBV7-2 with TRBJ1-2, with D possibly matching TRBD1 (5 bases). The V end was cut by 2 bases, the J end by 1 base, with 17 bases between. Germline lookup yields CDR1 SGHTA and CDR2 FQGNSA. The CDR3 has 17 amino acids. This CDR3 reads CASSLKRKQGFNYGYTF. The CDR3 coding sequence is TGTGCCAGCAGCTTAAAAAGGAAGCAGGGATTTAACTATGGCTACACCTTC.

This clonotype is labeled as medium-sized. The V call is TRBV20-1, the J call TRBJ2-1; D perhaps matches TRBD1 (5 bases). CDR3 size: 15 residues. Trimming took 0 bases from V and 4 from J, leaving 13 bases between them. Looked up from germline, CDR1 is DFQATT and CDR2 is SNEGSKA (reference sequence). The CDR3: CSARDRQITYNEQFF. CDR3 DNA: TGCAGTGCTAGAGATCGACAGATCACTTACAATGAGCAGTTCTTC.

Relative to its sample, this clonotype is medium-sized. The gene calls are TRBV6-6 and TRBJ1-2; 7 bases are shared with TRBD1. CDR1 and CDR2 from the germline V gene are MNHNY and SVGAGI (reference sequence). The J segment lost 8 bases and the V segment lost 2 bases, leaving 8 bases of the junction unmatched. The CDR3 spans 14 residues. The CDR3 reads CASSYQTGQGGYTF. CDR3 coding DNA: TGTGCCAGCAGTTACCAGACAGGGCAGGGCGGCTACACCTTC.

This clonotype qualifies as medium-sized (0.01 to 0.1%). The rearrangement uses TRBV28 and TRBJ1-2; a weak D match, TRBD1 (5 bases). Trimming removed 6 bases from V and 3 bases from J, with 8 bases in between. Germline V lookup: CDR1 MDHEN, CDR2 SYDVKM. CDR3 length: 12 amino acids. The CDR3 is CASSSGYYGYTF. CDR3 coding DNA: TGTGCCAGCAGCTCAGGGTACTATGGCTACACCTTC.